A single sample gave rise to the 20 T cell receptor beta chains below, sequenced in a study of cytomegalovirus exposure and HLA in healthy donors. TCRdb keeps only in-frame clones here, not all; method: immunoSEQ multiplex PCR. The table has roughly 350,000 clones, roughly 90% seen once; the top ten hold around 0.8%. Sequencing was done on a sample of PBMCs. All receptors derive from a woman between 18 and 29 years old in good health and CMV-seronegative.

The chain joins TRBV4-2 to TRBJ2-1, with TRBD2 matching over 8 bases. The CDR3 loop spans 16 amino acids. Losses at the gene ends were 4 bases for V and 4 bases for J; bases not matched to a gene: 9. The germline gives CDR1 LGHNA, CDR2 YNFKEQ. The CDR3 nucleotides read TGTGCCAGCAGCCCTTCAGAAGCGGGAGCATACAATGAGCAGTTCTTC. Protein sequence: CASSPSEAGAYNEQFF.

The chain has TRBV2 and TRBJ1-1; 8 nucleotides line up with TRBD1. The V gene's germline CDR1 is SNHLY and CDR2 FYNNEI. The CDR3 is 12 amino acids. The V gene end was trimmed by 10 bases and the J gene end by 8 bases; junction bases not matched to a gene: 9. For the CDR3, the DNA is TGTGCCACTTTAACAGGGGGGCCCGAAGCTTTCTTT. It is translated as CATLTGGPEAFF.

The V call is TRBV5-5, the J call TRBJ2-3; unclear D gene. The CDR3 runs to 12 residues. Germline CDR1 and CDR2: SGHKS and YYEKEE (reference sequence). Trimming took 6 bases from V and 0 from J, leaving 5 bases between them. This CDR3 is CASIGSTDTQYF. As DNA, the CDR3 is TGTGCCAGCATCGGTAGCACAGATACGCAGTATTTT. The entire variable domain, with the rest obtained from reference TRBV5-5 and TRBJ2-3, is as follows: DAGVTQSPTHLIKTRGQQVTLRCSPISGHKSVSWYQQVLGQGPQFIFQYYEKEERGRGNFPDRFSARQFPNYSSELNVNALLLGDSALYLCASIGSTDTQYFGPGTRLTVL.

The CDR3 is CASSQGTSGPEETQYF. The CDR3 DNA follows: TGCGCCAGCAGCCAAGGGACTAGCGGTCCCGAAGAGACCCAGTACTTC. The chain employs TRBV4-3 and TRBJ2-5; 10 positions match TRBD2. Trimming at V came to 1 base and at J to 3 bases, leaving 5 bases not matched to a gene. Germline V lookup: CDR1 LGHNA, CDR2 YSLEER. CDR3 size: 16 residues.

The chain recombines TRBV27 with TRBJ1-1; D unclear. Trimming cost V 5 bases and J 1 base, with 11 bases left between them. The germline V gene has CDR1 MNHEY and CDR2 SMNVEV (reference sequence). This CDR3 has 14 amino acids. This CDR3 is CASSKGGKNTEAFF. In DNA form, the CDR3 reads TGTGCCAGCAGTAAGGGAGGTAAGAACACTGAAGCTTTCTTT.

The gene calls are TRBV25-1 and TRBJ2-7, with 10 bases identical to TRBD2. The V gene's germline CDR1 is MGHDK and CDR2 SYGVNS. The CDR3 sequence is 15 residues long. The J segment lost 2 bases and the V segment lost 3 bases, leaving 4 bases of the junction unmatched. The CDR3 sequence: CASSDGTSGAYEQYF. The CDR3, as DNA: TGTGCCAGCAGTGACGGAACTAGCGGGGCCTACGAGCAGTACTTC.

This chain connects TRBV7-9 to TRBJ2-7; D is possibly TRBD1 (6 bases). Between the trimmed V and J ends, which lost 6 bases and 5 bases, there was a span of 20 bases. The CDR3 is 15 residues long. In germline, CDR1 is SEHNR, CDR2 FQNEAQ (reference sequence). CDR3: CASSLTGTPGNEQYF. In nucleotides, the CDR3 is TGTGCCAGCAGTCTAACAGGGACCCCCGGTAACGAGCAGTACTTC.

V is TRBV20-1 and J is TRBJ2-7, with no clear D. Germline assignment: CDR1 DFQATT and CDR2 SNEGSKA (reference sequence). This CDR3 has 11 amino acids. Trimming cost V 6 bases and J 7 bases, with 13 bases left between them. The CDR3 sequence is CSASPTREQYF. CDR3 in DNA: TGCAGTGCGAGCCCCACGAGGGAGCAGTACTTC.

The chain links TRBV6-1 to TRBJ1-1; no clear D gene. The V gene's germline CDR1 is MNHNS and CDR2 SASEGT. Trimming stripped 3 bases from V and 10 bases from J, with 15 bases between. The CDR3 covers 13 residues. CDR3 coding DNA: TGTGCCAGCAGTGATCTCATTCTGGGCTTAGCTTTCTTT. Its translation is CASSDLILGLAFF.

This chain uses TRBV7-9 with TRBJ2-1; a possible D gene is TRBD2 (5 bases). CDR1 and CDR2 from the germline V gene are SEHNR and FQNEAQ (reference sequence). This CDR3 region has 12 residues. Between the trimmed V and J ends, which lost 11 bases and 1 base, there was a span of 9 bases. This CDR3 reads CAFRGSYNEQFF. The CDR3 DNA reads TGTGCCTTCCGGGGTTCCTACAATGAGCAGTTCTTC.

The rearrangement joins TRBV4-3 to TRBJ2-3; TRBD2 agrees at 7 bases. The ends lost 7 bases at V and 0 bases at J; junction bases unmatched: 7. Germline values: CDR1 LGHNA, CDR2 YSLEER. This CDR3 is built from 15 residues. In DNA, the CDR3 is TGCGCCAGCAAGACTAGCCCGTCGAGCACAGATACGCAGTATTTT. Translation: CASKTSPSSTDTQYF.

The chain joins TRBV6-1 to TRBJ2-5, with TRBD2 matching 9 bases. Germline V gene sequence: CDR1 MNHNS, CDR2 SASEGT. The CDR3 totals 14 residues. Germline trimming cut 5 bases from V and 5 bases from J; bases unmatched to any gene: 6. The chain's CDR3 is CASSLQRGAETQYF. DNA of the CDR3: TGTGCCAGCAGTTTACAGCGGGGGGCGGAGACCCAGTACTTC.

The CDR3 DNA reads TGTGCCAGCAGTCTCATTAGCTCTGGGGCCAACGTCCTGACTTTC. It is translated as CASSLISSGANVLTF. The V call is TRBV6-6, the J call TRBJ2-6; the D is unclear. With 5 bases removed from V and 0 bases from J, the gap between germline ends came to 8 bases. The CDR3 has 15 amino acids. Germline values: CDR1 MNHNY, CDR2 SVGAGI (reference sequence).

The V gene is TRBV11-1, the J gene TRBJ2-2; 7 bases are a match to TRBD1. Germline V gene data show CDR1 as SGHAT and CDR2 as FQDESV (reference sequence). Trimming removed 4 bases from V and 1 base from J; junction bases left unmatched: 6. CDR3 length equals 16 residues. The CDR3 sequence is CASSSLDRQNTGELFF. The DNA of the CDR3 is TGTGCCAGCAGCTCGCTGGACAGGCAGAACACCGGGGAGCTGTTTTTT.

The rearrangement joins TRBV18 to TRBJ2-7; 9 bases are a match to TRBD2. Trimming removed 2 bases from V and 0 bases from J; junction bases left unmatched: 11. From germline, CDR1 is KGHSH and CDR2 LQKENI. The CDR3 is 18 residues long. The DNA of the CDR3 is TGTGCCAGCTCACCATCCACTAGCGGGCGTTTCAACTCCTACGAGCAGTACTTC. It yields the protein CASSPSTSGRFNSYEQYF. The full variable domain, completed using reference TRBV18 and TRBJ2-7, is NAGVMQNPRHLVRRRGQEARLRCSPMKGHSHVYWYRQLPEEGLKFMVYLQKENIIDESGMPKERFSAEFPKEGPSILRIQQVVRGDSAAYFCASSPSTSGRFNSYEQYFGPGTRLTVT.

The chain recombines TRBV28 with TRBJ1-2, with TRBD1 matching 8 bases. The CDR3 sequence is 14 residues long. Per germline, CDR1 MDHEN and CDR2 SYDVKM. Unmatched junction bases numbered 7, after V lost 6 bases and J lost 4 bases. The CDR3 loop reads CASRRTGQIYGYTF. The CDR3 DNA follows: TGTGCCAGCAGGCGGACAGGGCAGATCTATGGCTACACCTTC.

J is TRBJ2-1 and V is TRBV29-1, with D hard to call. Between the trimmed V and J ends, which lost 8 bases and 7 bases, there was a span of 15 bases. This CDR3 spans 12 amino acids. Germline V CDR1 and CDR2: SQVTM, ANQGSEA. The CDR3 reads CSTTHLWNEQFF. In DNA, the CDR3 is TGCAGCACTACCCACCTGTGGAATGAGCAGTTCTTC.

The V call is TRBV7-2, the J call TRBJ2-1, with 8 bases matching TRBD2. CDR1 and CDR2 from the germline V gene are SGHTA and FQGNSA. The CDR3 covers 16 residues. V lost 5 bases, J lost 10 bases, and 16 bases stayed unmatched. The CDR3 DNA reads as TGTGCCAGCAGCGTCCGGACTAGCATTCAGGTGAGGGAGCAGTTCTTC. Protein sequence: CASSVRTSIQVREQFF. Full variable domain (missing parts from reference TRBV7-2 and TRBJ2-1): GAGVSQSPSNKVTEKGKDVELRCDPISGHTALYWYRQSLGQGLEFLIYFQGNSAPDKSGLPSDRFSAERTGGSVSTLTIQRTQQEDSAVYLCASSVRTSIQVREQFFGPGTRLTVL.

This chain uses TRBV5-4 with TRBJ2-2; maybe TRBD1 (6 bases). V was pared by 0 bases and J by 3 bases, with 18 bases between. The length of the CDR3 is 18 residues. Germline V gives CDR1 SGHNT, CDR2 YYREEE (reference sequence). This chain's CDR3 is CASSLDYSGVWDTGELFF. For the CDR3, the DNA is TGTGCCAGCAGCTTGGACTATTCAGGGGTGTGGGACACCGGGGAGCTGTTTTTT.

This clone was observed a handful of times. The rearrangement uses TRBV27 and TRBJ2-7, with D perhaps TRBD1 (6 bases). Germline values: CDR1 MNHEY, CDR2 SMNVEV (reference sequence). V lost 6 bases and J lost 4, with 19 bases in between. The CDR3 has 15 amino acids. CDR3 sequence (DNA): TGTGCCAGCAGATCAGCCCCGACAGGATTGTACGAGCAGTACTTC. It encodes CASRSAPTGLYEQYF.